These T cell receptor beta chains were read from a single sample in a study of T cells in Graves' hyperthyroidism and ophthalmopathy. One entry per CDR3 protein results from TCRdb running MiXCR on the multiplex PCR reads. The table lists over 700,000 distinct CDR3 sequences, around a third of them singletons. Sequencing used blood. These receptors were obtained from a woman in her forties with Graves' hyperthyroidism. The CDR3 runs from the conserved cysteine through the conserved F or W. Fields, in order: D gene, clone size, V gene, J gene, CDR3 protein, CDR3 DNA. The D gene is left open where the match is weak. Clone size is stated in some rows and not others, as once, few, many or a class when expanded.

.	many	TRBV29-1	TRBJ2-5	CSVDMTSEETQYF	TGCAGCGTTGATATGACTAGTGAAGAGACCCAGTACTTC
TRBD1	.	TRBV2	TRBJ2-2	CASSSARQGAYIGELFF	TGTGCCAGCAGTTCGGCTCGACAGGGGGCATACATCGGGGAGCTGTTTTTT
.	.	TRBV25-1	TRBJ1-6	CASSLTYQSSYNSPLHF	TGTGCCAGCAGTTTAACTTACCAGAGCTCCTATAATTCACCCCTCCACTTT
.	.	TRBV28	TRBJ1-1	CASINQGLDTEAFF	TGTGCCAGCATAAATCAGGGATTGGACACTGAAGCTTTCTTT
TRBD1	many	TRBV7-2	TRBJ2-7	CASSPRLGQGLYEQYF	TGTGCCAGCAGCCCTCGGCTCGGACAGGGGTTATACGAGCAGTACTTC
.	.	TRBV18	TRBJ2-7	CASSPQDSSYEQYF	TGTGCCAGCTCACCACAGGACAGCTCCTACGAGCAGTACTTC
TRBD2	few	TRBV5-1	TRBJ2-7	CASSARGLADEQYF	TGCGCCAGCAGCGCTAGGGGACTAGCGGACGAGCAGTACTTC
.	few	TRBV2	TRBJ1-6	CASSYFSIRAGGPLHF	TGTGCCAGCAGTTACTTCTCCATCAGGGCGGGGGGACCCCTCCACTTT
.	many	TRBV4-3	TRBJ1-2	CASSPISHFDGYTF	TGCGCCAGCAGCCCCATCTCACATTTCGATGGCTACACCTTC
.	few	TRBV12-3/TRBV12-4	TRBJ1-1	CASRPRLSMGMNTEAFF	TGTGCCAGCAGACCTCGGCTTTCGATGGGGATGAACACTGAAGCTTTCTTT
TRBD1	many	TRBV7-9	TRBJ1-2	CASSLAWGQRGYTF	TGTGCCAGCAGCTTAGCGTGGGGACAGAGAGGCTACACCTTC
.	.	TRBV7-2	TRBJ2-7	CASSLLGRGYPFF	TGTGCCAGCAGCTTATTAGGAAGGGGCTATCCGTTCTTC
.	many	TRBV7-2	TRBJ2-2	CASSLKRGYGGELFF	TGTGCCAGCAGCTTAAAGCGCGGGTACGGCGGGGAGCTGTTTTTT
.	few	TRBV20-1	TRBJ1-1	CSARDPSTALNTEAFF	TGCAGTGCTAGAGATCCCTCGACAGCCCTGAACACTGAAGCTTTCTTT
.	few	TRBV6-6	TRBJ1-1	CATWRGLFTEAFF	TGTGCCACCTGGCGCGGGCTTTTCACTGAAGCTTTCTTT
.	many	TRBV29-1	TRBJ1-4	CSVRSSMWEKLFF	TGCAGCGTTCGGTCATCGATGTGGGAAAAACTGTTTTTT
TRBD1	few	TRBV20-1	TRBJ2-5	CSARVTPGQARLRETQYF	TGCAGTGCTAGAGTGACACCGGGACAGGCTCGGCTTAGAGAGACCCAGTACTTC
.	few	TRBV29-1	TRBJ1-2	CSVDKASTNYGYTF	TGCAGCGTTGATAAAGCGTCGACGAACTATGGCTACACCTTC
.	.	TRBV24-1	TRBJ1-2	CATSDLLTNYGYTF	TGTGCCACCAGTGATTTGCTGACCAACTATGGCTACACCTTC
TRBD1	many	TRBV7-2	TRBJ1-5	CASSLAGQKIQPQHF	TGTGCCAGCAGCTTAGCGGGACAGAAAATTCAGCCCCAGCATTTT
.	.	TRBV24-1	TRBJ2-7	CATSDTLEQYF	TGTGCCACCAGTGACACCCTCGAGCAGTACTTC
TRBD1	few	TRBV7-9	TRBJ2-7	CASSLAGQGAREQYF	TGTGCCAGCAGCTTAGCGGGACAGGGGGCGAGGGAGCAGTACTTC
TRBD1	.	TRBV10-3	TRBJ2-5	CAISEYGTGGETQYF	TGTGCCATCAGTGAATATGGGACAGGGGGCGAGACCCAGTACTTC
TRBD1	.	TRBV29-1	TRBJ1-2	CSVEAGTASGGYTF	TGCAGCGTTGAGGCAGGGACAGCGAGTGGTGGCTACACCTTC
.	few	TRBV6-1	TRBJ1-1	CASSRLRWTSAFF	TGTGCCAGCAGTCGGCTAAGATGGACATCAGCTTTCTTT